Listed below are T cell receptor beta chains from one sample, sequenced in a study of blood T cell repertoires in COVID-19. Profiled with immunoSEQ multiplex PCR; TCRdb holds only in-frame clones, not every one. Among 150,000 to 200,000 clones, about 83% were seen once, and the ten largest hold 6% to 9%. Input material: peripheral blood. The receptors come from a middle-aged man who had recovered from COVID-19. Each CDR3 is given with its conserved first and last residue.

TRBJ2-7	TRBV7-2	CASSLSGQGGYEQYF
TRBJ2-7	TRBV11-3	CASSLSQSGEQYF
TRBJ1-1	TRBV27	CASSLFGRGNTEAFF
TRBJ2-1	TRBV18	CASSASSGSSYNEQFF
TRBJ2-7	TRBV25-1	CANSGQGAIEQYF
TRBJ2-1	TRBV25-1	CASSVGTGSYNEQFF
TRBJ2-5	TRBV18	CASSPEVGGQETQYF
TRBJ2-2	TRBV7-9	CASSLGLAGDTGELFF
TRBJ1-4	TRBV5-1	CASSGGTVNEKLFF
TRBJ2-5	TRBV12-3/TRBV12-4	CASSPGVGTQYF
TRBJ2-5	TRBV3-1/TRBV3-2	CASSHRTAVPTQYF
TRBJ1-3	TRBV9	CASSLMGGFFGNTIYF
TRBJ1-5	TRBV7-3	CASSLTGTGKTDNQPQHF
TRBJ2-1	TRBV5-5	CASSLGPGGSYNEQFF
TRBJ2-7	TRBV5-6	CASSLIRSSYEQYF
TRBJ1-3	TRBV6-2/TRBV6-3	CASSTGQVTGNTIYF
TRBJ2-3	TRBV10-3	CAIKQGGSTDTQYF
TRBJ2-2	TRBV7-3	CASGQGSGGELFF
TRBJ1-5	TRBV28	CASSGQGEPQHF
TRBJ2-2	TRBV12-3/TRBV12-4	CASSPSGTGELFF
TRBJ1-6	TRBV11-2	CASSFRWQGRSPLHF
TRBJ1-2	TRBV5-1	CASSLEVSSSYTF
TRBJ2-7	TRBV11-2	CASSFTPTRSGGEQYF
TRBJ2-2	TRBV19	CASSTTGPPNTGELFF
TRBJ1-2	TRBV5-1	CASSLITGGGYGYTF
TRBJ2-1	TRBV4-1	CASSRPGGAYNEQFF
TRBJ1-5	TRBV12-3/TRBV12-4	CATGGGNNQPQHF
TRBJ2-3	TRBV5-1	CASSLGTGVDTQYF
TRBJ2-7	TRBV7-9	CASSLTSGGNPQYF
TRBJ2-3	TRBV15	CATSREAGSRGGGREDTQYF
TRBJ2-2	TRBV7-8	CASSSLLTSDTGELFF
TRBJ2-2	TRBV6-5	CASRQGQGLAGELFF
TRBJ1-2	TRBV5-4	CASSLGGAEGYTF
TRBJ2-5	TRBV9	CASSVASAGGPQRETQYF
TRBJ2-5	TRBV7-3	CASSLMGQNGETQYF
TRBJ2-1	TRBV3-1/TRBV3-2	CASSQVVYEQFF
TRBJ2-3	TRBV30	CAWRALAGGSSSTDTQYF
TRBJ2-3	TRBV9	CASSVGGSADTQYF
TRBJ2-7	TRBV7-8	CASSLQTSGGAYEQYF
TRBJ2-7	TRBV11-3	CASSPGIYEQYF
TRBJ1-2	TRBV3-1/TRBV3-2	CASSQEGGQGIYTF
TRBJ1-1	TRBV30	CAWSPRTEAFF
TRBJ2-1	TRBV4-3	CASSQGARAGVRNEQFF
TRBJ1-4	TRBV14	CASSQEEAMKLFF
TRBJ2-5	TRBV27	CASSSDRETQYF
TRBJ1-2	TRBV7-2	CASNRPLDRGYGYTF
TRBJ1-2	TRBV20-1	CSATTGTGYTF
TRBJ1-1	TRBV7-2	CASSKRGGTEAFF
TRBJ2-7	TRBV6-2/TRBV6-3	CASSYGGDSYEQYF
TRBJ2-1	TRBV7-2	CASSLVSEPYNEQFF
TRBJ2-5	TRBV4-3	CASSHLGAGETQYF
TRBJ2-7	TRBV18	CASSERGEQYF